This passage covers 12 T cell receptor beta chains from one sample sequenced in a study of shared clonotypes between healthy human individuals. Assay: immunoSEQ multiplex PCR; the TCRdb copy retains only in-frame clones and omits some. The data hold about 690,000 clones, with roughly 87% observed a single time. Sequencing was carried out using memory CD8+ T cells from PBMCs. Subset here: CD45RO+ cells pooled with CCR7-negative TemRA cells. These receptors were obtained from a man between 18 and 35 years old in good health. Some clones in this sample may be carry-over from other donors' samples.

The chain has TRBV9 and TRBJ2-1; D possibly matches TRBD1 or TRBD2 (5 bases each). The germline V gene has CDR1 SGDLS and CDR2 YYNGEE. The length of the CDR3 is 12 residues. The germline V and J ends were trimmed by 5 bases and 10 bases, with 13 bases remaining between them. CDR3: CASSSGRMEQFF. CDR3 sequence (DNA): TGTGCCAGCAGTTCAGGGAGAATGGAGCAGTTCTTC.

J is TRBJ2-1 and V is TRBV10-1; D is unclear. V shed 0 bases and J shed 4 bases, with 7 bases lying between them. CDR1 and CDR2 (germline): WNHNN, SYGVQD (reference sequence). This CDR3 is built from 14 residues. CDR3 sequence reads: CASSESSTYNEQFF. The CDR3 nucleotides are TGCGCCAGCAGTGAGTCTTCTACATACAATGAGCAGTTCTTC.

The chain uses TRBV13 and TRBJ1-5, with D uncertain. Per germline, CDR1 PRHDT and CDR2 FYEKMQ (reference sequence). The CDR3 extends over 14 amino acids. V dropped 3 bases and J dropped 4 bases, with 10 bases sitting between them. CDR3 DNA: TGTGCCAGCAGCTTCGGCACAGCTAATCAGCCCCAGCATTTT. This encodes CASSFGTANQPQHF.

The chain links TRBV5-6 to TRBJ2-7, with D possibly TRBD1 on 5 matching bases. Germline CDR1 reads SGHDT; CDR2 reads YYEEEE. The germline V and J ends were trimmed by 2 bases and 2 bases, with 17 bases remaining between them. This CDR3 is 16 amino acids long. This chain's CDR3 is CASSLEYSYRPYEQYF. The CDR3 DNA sequence: TGTGCCAGCAGCTTAGAATATAGCTACAGGCCCTACGAGCAGTACTTC.

CDR3 in amino acids: CATLSGSSYEQYF. CDR3 nucleotide sequence: TGTGCCACTCTTAGCGGGAGCTCCTACGAGCAGTACTTC. The chain links TRBV2 to TRBJ2-7; 9 bases are a match to TRBD2. Germline V CDR1 and CDR2: SNHLY, FYNNEI. This CDR3 region has 13 residues. Trimming at V came to 10 bases and at J to 0 bases, leaving 4 bases not matched to a gene.

This CDR3 is CASSVVGTSGRDEQFF. The CDR3 coding sequence is TGTGCCAGCAGCGTAGTTGGGACTAGCGGGAGGGATGAGCAGTTCTTC. The chain is built from TRBV9 and TRBJ2-1, with TRBD2 matching over 16 bases. Germline values: CDR1 SGDLS, CDR2 YYNGEE. Trimming removed 0 bases from V and 8 bases from J; junction bases left unmatched: 2. The CDR3 length is 16 residues.

The chain links TRBV10-2 to TRBJ2-3; the match to TRBD2 covers 9 bases. Germline CDR1 WSHSY, CDR2 SAAADI. V shed 3 bases, J shed 5 bases, and the junction held 6 bases outside the gene matches. CDR3 length: 15 residues. Written as DNA, the CDR3 is TGCGCCAGCAGTGATGCGGGAGGGCCCGGAGATACGCAGTATTTT. This sequence encodes CASSDAGGPGDTQYF.

J is TRBJ2-7 and V is TRBV29-1, with 10 bases aligning to TRBD2. This CDR3 is built from 14 residues. The V gene's germline CDR1 is SQVTM and CDR2 ANQGSEA. V lost 6 bases and J lost 2; bases outside the gene matches: 7. The DNA of the CDR3 is TGCAGCGTGGCCGGGACTAGCGACGCCTACGAGCAGTACTTC. Translating it yields CSVAGTSDAYEQYF.

This chain links TRBV4-2 with TRBJ1-2; unclear D gene. The CDR3 totals 16 residues. Germline V lookup: CDR1 LGHNA, CDR2 YNFKEQ. The V end was cut by 2 bases, the J end by 4 bases, with 17 bases between. The CDR3: CASSQKVGVGIYGYTF. The CDR3 DNA reads TGTGCCAGCAGCCAAAAGGTCGGGGTAGGGATCTATGGCTACACCTTC.

This clone was seen a single time. V usage is TRBV5-1 and J usage is TRBJ2-1; 11 bases match TRBD2. V gave up 1 base and J gave up 7 bases; unmatched junction bases: 10. This CDR3 has 17 residues. CDR1 is SGHRS and CDR2 is YFSETQ in the germline V gene. The CDR3 DNA is TGCGCCAGCAGCTTGAGGGTAGCGGGAGGGCGTCAGAATGAGCAGTTCTTC. Translating gives CASSLRVAGGRQNEQFF.

The chain recombines TRBV4-1 with TRBJ2-7, with D tentatively TRBD2 (6 bases). This CDR3 comprises 14 residues. Trimming left V 6 bases short and J 1 base short, with 13 bases between. Germline V gene sequence: CDR1 MGHRA, CDR2 YSYEKL. CDR3 sequence (DNA): TGCGCCAGCAGGCACTTGGAGGGTTCCTACGAGCAGTACTTC. This gives the protein CASRHLEGSYEQYF.

The chain links TRBV27 to TRBJ2-6; possibly TRBD1 for D (5 bases). Trimming pared 3 bases from V and 2 bases from J, leaving 11 bases between. The CDR3 is 16 amino acids. Looked up from germline, CDR1 is MNHEY and CDR2 is SMNVEV (reference sequence). CDR3 nucleotide sequence: TGTGCCAGCAGTTTTATAACAGGAACTGGGGCCAACGTCCTGACTTTC. Its protein is CASSFITGTGANVLTF.